Below are 18 T cell receptor beta chains sequenced from a single sample in a study of blood T cell repertoires in COVID-19. The data were produced by immunoSEQ multiplex PCR, yet TCRdb's version contains in-frame clones alone and is incomplete. The sample holds some 220,000 clones, 80% seen once. The sequenced sample was peripheral blood. Source of these receptors: a human donor in a cohort sampled during active COVID-19.

This clone was seen just once. The chain employs TRBV2 and TRBJ2-2; possibly TRBD2 for D (6 bases). Trimming pared 4 bases from V and 2 bases from J, leaving 11 bases between. Germline V lookup: CDR1 SNHLY, CDR2 FYNNEI. This CDR3 region has 15 residues. This CDR3 reads CASSAGVPNTGELFF. The CDR3 region has the DNA TGTGCCAGCAGTGCGGGAGTTCCTAACACCGGGGAGCTGTTTTTT.

This clone was found a few times. The chain couples TRBV27 to TRBJ1-1, with TRBD1 matching 10 bases. The CDR3 is 15 amino acids. The V and J ends lost 0 bases and 4 bases, in that order; junction bases with no gene match: 2. Per germline, CDR1 MNHEY and CDR2 SMNVEV (reference sequence). The CDR3: CASSLSGTGATEAFF. The CDR3 nucleotides read TGTGCCAGCAGTTTATCCGGGACAGGGGCCACTGAAGCTTTCTTT.

This chain uses TRBV6-1 with TRBJ2-1; tentatively, D is TRBD2 (5 bases). Trimming took 2 bases from V and 6 from J, leaving 14 bases between them. Germline CDR1 and CDR2: MNHNS and SASEGT. The CDR3 length is 15 residues. CDR3 sequence (DNA): TGTGCCAGCAGTGAACCGGGTTCCAGCGGCAATGAGCAGTTCTTC. It codes for CASSEPGSSGNEQFF.

CDR3 region: CASSAGTGTPYEQYF. The CDR3, as DNA: TGTGCCAGCAGCGCGGGGACAGGGACCCCCTACGAGCAGTACTTC. This rearrangement joins TRBV5-5 to TRBJ2-7; 9 bases map to TRBD1. Trimming at V came to 4 bases and at J to 2 bases, leaving 7 bases not matched to a gene. In germline, CDR1 is SGHKS, CDR2 YYEKEE (reference sequence). This CDR3 is 15 amino acids long.

This sequence joins TRBV11-2 and TRBJ2-1; 8 bases are shared with TRBD2. This CDR3 has 15 amino acids. V dropped 4 bases and J dropped 8; count of bases not matched to a gene: 10. Germline lookup yields CDR1 SGHAT and CDR2 FQNNGV. The CDR3 DNA is TGTGCCAGCAGCTACACGGGGGGGCTGGGTGATGAGCAGTTCTTC. Its protein is CASSYTGGLGDEQFF.

The chain uses TRBV3-1 (or the pseudogene TRBV3-2) and TRBJ2-3; 11 bases line up with TRBD2. CDR1 is LGHDT and CDR2 is YNNKEL in the germline V gene (reference sequence). V shed 1 base and J 6 bases; nucleotides not matched to a gene: 12. CDR3 size: 18 residues. CDR3 residues: CASSQVKASGRPWDTQYF. DNA for the CDR3: TGTGCCAGCAGCCAAGTTAAAGCTAGCGGGAGGCCCTGGGATACGCAGTATTTT.

V gene TRBV28 combines with J gene TRBJ1-1, with D unresolved. Germline CDR1 MDHEN, CDR2 SYDVKM. The CDR3 runs 14 residues. V dropped 1 base and J dropped 6 bases, with 12 bases sitting between them. CDR3 DNA: TGTGCCAGCAGTTTATCGACGATACGGGCTGAAGCTTTCTTT. Protein sequence: CASSLSTIRAEAFF.

The chain couples TRBV10-3 to TRBJ1-1; D gene ambiguous. Trimming stripped 6 bases from V and 2 bases from J, with 10 bases between. Germline V lookup: CDR1 ENHRY, CDR2 SYGVKD. This CDR3 has 13 amino acids. CDR3 region: CAIRPGSNTEAFF. The CDR3 region has the DNA TGTGCCATCAGGCCGGGGTCAAACACTGAAGCTTTCTTT.

V gene TRBV28 combines with J gene TRBJ2-7, with D perhaps matching TRBD2 (6 bases). Germline V gene lookup returns CDR1 MDHEN and CDR2 SYDVKM. CDR3 size: 14 residues. V dropped 3 bases and J dropped 3 bases, with 12 bases sitting between them. The CDR3 nucleotides read TGTGCCAGCAGTTTTCAAGGGGAGGACTACGAGCAGTACTTC. Translated: CASSFQGEDYEQYF.

The chain combines TRBV14 with TRBJ2-2; TRBD1 might be the D (6 bases). V lost 0 bases, J lost 7 bases, and 12 bases lay in between. The CDR3 runs to 15 residues. Germline assignment: CDR1 SGHDN and CDR2 FVKESK. CDR3 loop: CASSQERGTGGELFF. CDR3 in DNA: TGTGCCAGCAGCCAAGAGAGGGGGACGGGCGGGGAGCTGTTTTTT.

The genes are TRBV5-1 and TRBJ2-3; TRBD2 agrees at 13 bases. V shed 4 bases and J 6 bases; nucleotides not matched to a gene: 17. The CDR3 is 19 residues long. The V gene's germline CDR1 is SGHRS and CDR2 YFSETQ. DNA of the CDR3: TGCGCCAGCAGCCTGTCGACTAGCGGGGGGCCGCCGCACACGGATACGCAGTATTTT. The encoded protein is CASSLSTSGGPPHTDTQYF. The full variable domain, in which reference TRBV5-1 and TRBJ2-3 provide the parts outside the CDR3, is KAGVTQTPRYLIKTRGQQVTLSCSPISGHRSVSWYQQTPGQGLQFLFEYFSETQRNKGNFPGRFSGRQFSNSRSEMNVSTLELGDSALYLCASSLSTSGGPPHTDTQYFGPGTRLTVL.

This chain connects TRBV6-5 to TRBJ1-6; D is undetermined. The CDR3 length is 15 residues. From germline, CDR1 is MNHEY and CDR2 SVGAGI. The V gene lost 5 bases and the J gene lost 8 bases, with 16 bases spanning the gap. The CDR3 reads CASSPLPIPDSPLHF. CDR3 DNA sequence: TGTGCCAGCAGTCCGCTCCCGATTCCGGATTCACCCCTCCACTTT.

This chain connects TRBV7-8 to TRBJ2-7; 9 nucleotides align to TRBD1. From germline, CDR1 is SGHVS and CDR2 FQNEAQ. Trimming at V came to 5 bases and at J to 7 bases, leaving 6 bases not matched to a gene. This CDR3 contains 13 residues. CDR3 nucleotide sequence: TGTGCCAGCAGCCGGGACAGGGCGGGGGAGCAGTACTTC. Translating gives CASSRDRAGEQYF.

The chain has TRBV6-5 and TRBJ2-2, with D hard to call. The CDR3 consists of 13 residues. CDR1 is MNHEY, CDR2 SVGAGI, per germline. V shed 0 bases and J shed 8 bases, with 7 bases lying between them. The CDR3 DNA sequence: TGTGCCAGCAGTTACTCGATACAGGGGGAGCTGTTTTTT. This codes for CASSYSIQGELFF.

The chain recombines TRBV5-1 with TRBJ2-2, with TRBD1 matching over 9 bases. This CDR3 has 15 residues. Losses at the gene ends were 2 bases for V and 3 bases for J; bases not matched to a gene: 2. CDR1 and CDR2 from the germline V gene are SGHRS and YFSETQ. The CDR3 loop reads CASSFGTGHTGELFF. The CDR3, as DNA: TGCGCCAGCAGCTTCGGGACAGGGCACACCGGGGAGCTGTTTTTT.

V gene TRBV19 combines with J gene TRBJ1-5, with D tentatively TRBD1 (6 bases). The germline V gene has CDR1 LNHDA and CDR2 SQIVND (reference sequence). The CDR3 runs to 15 residues. V was shortened by 4 bases and J by 3 bases, with 13 bases between the two germline ends. As DNA, the CDR3 is TGTGCCAGTAGTACCGCAACAGGGTACAATCAGCCCCAGCATTTT. Its translation is CASSTATGYNQPQHF.

The chain combines TRBV20-1 with TRBJ1-4; tentative D call: TRBD1 (5 bases). This CDR3 comprises 15 residues. CDR1 and CDR2 (germline): DFQATT, SNEGSKA (reference sequence). Trimming cost V 3 bases and J 7 bases, with 18 bases left between them. The CDR3 spells CSASGLRGEGEKLFF. The DNA for the CDR3 is TGCAGTGCTAGTGGACTCCGAGGGGAGGGTGAAAAACTGTTTTTT.

The chain links TRBV2 to TRBJ1-2; D is unresolved. The germline V and J ends were trimmed by 6 bases and 8 bases, with 19 bases remaining between them. Germline V gene lookup returns CDR1 SNHLY and CDR2 FYNNEI. This CDR3 contains 14 residues. The CDR3 DNA reads TGTGCCAGCAGCTCCTTGTACACCCTCTTGGGCTACACCTTC. Translating it yields CASSSLYTLLGYTF.